This T cell receptor beta chain is from a study of early T cells in non-severe SARS-CoV-2 infection. Study-level findings and limits: Database matching using VDJdb favored anti-spike CD8 responses, with private and CD4 specificities left missing.

A word on this clonotype: Its antigen is still unknown.

The germline V gene has CDR1 MNHNS and CDR2 SASEGT. The CDR3 spans 16 residues. Trimming took 2 bases from V and 8 from J; bases not matched to a gene: 9. Each single cDNA molecule received a unique molecular identifier. In TCRdb, the 5' RACE reads were re-called with MiXCR into one record per CDR3 protein. The top ten clones hold under 0.75% of a sample with some 100,000 distinct CDR3 sequences, over 12% of them seen once. Sequencing was carried out using whole blood. The gene calls are TRBV6-1 and TRBJ1-4; 9 nucleotides match TRBD1. This clonotype originated in an adult who was a healthcare worker with PCR-confirmed SARS-CoV-2 infection or an uninfected control (not recorded which). Written as DNA, the CDR3 is TGTGCCAGCAGTGAATTAGGGACAGGGATGAGGGAAAAACTGTTTTTT. This encodes CASSELGTGMREKLFF.